Below are 27 T cell receptor beta chains sequenced from a single sample in a study of T cell changes during pregnancy in multiple sclerosis. This table comes from immunoSEQ multiplex PCR, and its TCRdb copy is limited to in-frame clones, with some not included. The sample includes fewer than 90,000 clones, 90% to 95% of them seen just once. Sequencing used peripheral blood, obtained after pregnancy. Receptor source: a female donor in good health, enrolled as a control in a pregnancy study.

V and J are TRBV5-1 and TRBJ2-1; a possible D gene is TRBD2 (6 bases). Germline CDR1 reads SGHRS; CDR2 reads YFSETQ. This CDR3 has 17 residues. The V and J ends lost 2 bases and 4 bases respectively, with 19 bases between them. CDR3 nucleotide sequence: TGCGCCAGCAGCTTAGCCCCGGGTACTAGCAGATACAATGAGCAGTTCTTC. This gives the protein CASSLAPGTSRYNEQFF.

The V gene is TRBV2, the J gene TRBJ2-1; 10 bases match TRBD2. The CDR3 runs to 15 residues. Germline V gives CDR1 SNHLY, CDR2 FYNNEI. The trim removed 6 bases at V and 4 bases at J, leaving 6 bases unmatched. The CDR3 coding sequence is TGTGCCAGCAGCGACCGGACTAGCGGATACAATGAGCAGTTCTTC. This codes for CASSDRTSGYNEQFF.

This clone was seen just once. This chain joins TRBV2 and TRBJ2-2, with D perhaps matching TRBD2 (6 bases). The CDR3 contains 14 residues. The germline V gene has CDR1 SNHLY and CDR2 FYNNEI. V was pared by 7 bases and J by 5 bases, with 14 bases between. DNA of the CDR3: TGTGCCAGCACGCGGGATCTAGCAACCGGGGAGCTGTTTTTT. This encodes CASTRDLATGELFF.

The V call is TRBV29-1, the J call TRBJ2-5, with 11 bases aligning to TRBD2. V trimming: 5 bases; J trimming: 4 bases; junction bases outside the gene matches: 6. Germline CDR1 is SQVTM and CDR2 is ANQGSEA. CDR3 size: 14 residues. CDR3 nucleotide sequence: TGCAGCGTTAAATCGGGACTAGCGGTAGAGACCCAGTACTTC. Translation: CSVKSGLAVETQYF.

The chain is built from TRBV28 and TRBJ2-1; 8 bases are shared with TRBD2. Trimming cost V 4 bases and J 8 bases; bases outside gene matches: 16. Germline V gene data show CDR1 as MDHEN and CDR2 as SYDVKM. The CDR3 covers 17 residues. The CDR3 spells CASSSQLKGTRVDEQFF. The CDR3 DNA sequence: TGTGCCAGCAGTTCTCAACTTAAGGGGACTAGGGTTGATGAGCAGTTCTTC.

The genes are TRBV28 and TRBJ1-2; 7 bases agree with TRBD1. Per germline, CDR1 MDHEN and CDR2 SYDVKM. The CDR3 consists of 15 residues. V lost 6 bases and J lost 5; bases outside the gene matches: 12. The CDR3 here is CASSTRQGGKYGYTF. CDR3 sequence (DNA): TGTGCCAGCAGCACCCGCCAGGGGGGCAAATATGGCTACACCTTC.

This chain uses TRBV5-1 with TRBJ1-1; the D gene is possibly TRBD1 (5 bases). This CDR3 spans 15 amino acids. In germline, CDR1 is SGHRS, CDR2 YFSETQ. The V gene lost 0 bases and the J gene lost 1 base, with 10 bases spanning the gap. The CDR3 spells CASSLVGGSNTEAFF. The CDR3 DNA sequence: TGCGCCAGCAGCTTGGTTGGGGGGTCGAACACTGAAGCTTTCTTT.

This clone was observed once. The V gene is TRBV5-1, the J gene TRBJ2-1, with 14 bases that match TRBD2. This CDR3 has 15 residues. V trimming: 4 bases; J trimming: 10 bases; junction bases outside the gene matches: 7. Germline V lookup: CDR1 SGHRS, CDR2 YFSETQ. This CDR3 reads CASSAGTSGSGEQFF. The CDR3 nucleotides are TGCGCCAGCAGCGCAGGGACTAGCGGGAGTGGCGAGCAGTTCTTC. The variable domain in full, completed from reference TRBV5-1 and TRBJ2-1, reads KAGVTQTPRYLIKTRGQQVTLSCSPISGHRSVSWYQQTPGQGLQFLFEYFSETQRNKGNFPGRFSGRQFSNSRSEMNVSTLELGDSALYLCASSAGTSGSGEQFFGPGTRLTVL.

This chain connects TRBV5-4 to TRBJ2-7, with D hard to call. The V end was cut by 3 bases, the J end by 3 bases, with 13 bases between. CDR1 is SGHNT and CDR2 is YYREEE in the germline V gene (reference sequence). The length of the CDR3 is 14 residues. The CDR3 region is CASSSVIGDYEQYF. In DNA, the CDR3 is TGTGCCAGCAGCTCAGTAATAGGAGACTACGAGCAGTACTTC.

V usage is TRBV30 and J usage is TRBJ1-5; 7 bases agree with TRBD1. The CDR3 has 14 residues. Trimming cost V 0 bases and J 5 bases; bases outside gene matches: 4. Germline V gene sequence: CDR1 GTSNPN, CDR2 SVGIG (reference sequence). The CDR3 protein is CAWSVGQEDQPQHF. CDR3 nucleotides: TGTGCCTGGAGTGTAGGACAGGAGGATCAGCCCCAGCATTTT.

This chain uses TRBV27 with TRBJ1-2; D is possibly TRBD1 (5 bases). The CDR3 is made up of 13 amino acids. V was shortened by 3 bases and J by 4 bases, with 9 bases between the two germline ends. Germline CDR1 and CDR2: MNHEY and SMNVEV (reference sequence). The DNA of the CDR3 is TGTGCCAGCAGTTTCTCACAGGTCTATGGCTACACCTTC. Its translation is CASSFSQVYGYTF.

This rearrangement joins TRBV14 to TRBJ2-3, with 10 bases fitting TRBD1. CDR1 is SGHDN and CDR2 is FVKESK in the germline V gene. The CDR3 length is 15 residues. V dropped 3 bases and J dropped 4; count of bases not matched to a gene: 4. The CDR3 DNA reads as TGTGCCAGCAGCCATCTCGGGACAGGGGCAGATACGCAGTATTTT. Translating it yields CASSHLGTGADTQYF.

The genes are TRBV5-5 and TRBJ1-5, with a possible D match to TRBD1 (6 bases). Trimming took off 0 bases at V and 0 bases at J, with 13 bases between the two ends. Germline CDR1 and CDR2: SGHKS and YYEKEE (reference sequence). There are 17 residues in the CDR3. The CDR3 protein is CASSLAQGGDSNQPQHF. The CDR3 DNA follows: TGTGCCAGCAGCTTGGCACAGGGTGGGGATAGCAATCAGCCCCAGCATTTT.

The chain uses TRBV10-3 and TRBJ2-5, with D possibly TRBD2 on 6 matching bases. Germline-derived CDR1 and CDR2 are ENHRY and SYGVKD. There are 13 residues in the CDR3. V was pared by 9 bases and J by 0 bases, with 11 bases between. CDR3 DNA sequence: TGTGCCATTTCTTCGGGAGACCAAGAGACCCAGTACTTC. This gives the protein CAISSGDQETQYF.

The V gene is TRBV11-3, the J gene TRBJ2-2; a weak D match, TRBD1 (6 bases). Germline CDR1 and CDR2: SGHNT and YENEEA. V shed 5 bases and J shed 2 bases, with 12 bases lying between them. This CDR3 has 15 residues. The CDR3 DNA follows: TGTGCCAGCAGCCCGAACAGGGTAAACACCGGGGAGCTGTTTTTT. Protein sequence: CASSPNRVNTGELFF.

The V gene is TRBV2, the J gene TRBJ2-5; D is perhaps TRBD2 (6 bases). V was clipped by 10 bases and J by 4 bases, with 19 bases between them. The CDR3 contains 14 residues. Germline lookup yields CDR1 SNHLY and CDR2 FYNNEI. CDR3 sequence reads: CATRLEGTSETQYF. In DNA, the CDR3 is TGTGCCACCCGACTAGAGGGCACGTCAGAGACCCAGTACTTC.

This CDR3 reads CSAQTGTEPQHF. In DNA, the CDR3 is TGCAGCGCTCAGACAGGGACGGAGCCCCAGCATTTT. The chain couples TRBV29-1 to TRBJ1-5, with TRBD1 matching over 7 bases. Germline lookup yields CDR1 SQVTM and CDR2 ANQGSEA. J gave up 8 bases and V 7 bases, and 8 bases lay outside the gene matches. The length of the CDR3 is 12 residues.

V usage is TRBV2 and J usage is TRBJ2-1, with 9 positions matching TRBD1. The CDR3 runs 14 residues. In germline, CDR1 is SNHLY, CDR2 FYNNEI. V was pared by 10 bases and J by 6 bases, with 10 bases of the junction left unmatched. In DNA, the CDR3 is TGTGCCACAGACCCGGGACAGGGTCGCAATGAGCAGTTCTTC. Protein product: CATDPGQGRNEQFF.

This clone has a single count. The chain joins TRBV4-2 to TRBJ2-2; 9 positions match TRBD2. Germline V gene sequence: CDR1 LGHNA, CDR2 YNFKEQ. V lost 1 base and J lost 5; bases outside the gene matches: 2. CDR3 length equals 15 residues. CDR3 DNA sequence: TGTGCCAGCAGCCAAGGTCTAGCGGGGACCGGGGAGCTGTTTTTT. Protein sequence: CASSQGLAGTGELFF.

The rearrangement joins TRBV7-9 to TRBJ2-1; tentatively, D is TRBD2 (5 bases). The V gene's germline CDR1 is SEHNR and CDR2 FQNEAQ (reference sequence). V lost 5 bases, J lost 0 bases, and 17 bases lay in between. This CDR3 has 17 amino acids. The CDR3 sequence is CASSPEGPNPSYNEQFF. The CDR3 DNA reads TGTGCCAGCAGCCCCGAGGGCCCCAACCCCTCCTACAATGAGCAGTTCTTC.

This chain uses TRBV6-6 with TRBJ1-5; D remains unclear. Germline CDR1 and CDR2: MNHNY and SVGAGI (reference sequence). The V end lost 5 bases, the J end lost 4 bases, and 12 bases lay between the germline ends. CDR3 size: 14 residues. This chain's CDR3 is CASSPGSRNQPQHF. In DNA form, the CDR3 reads TGTGCCAGCAGTCCCGGGTCGAGGAATCAGCCCCAGCATTTT.

The gene calls are TRBV28 and TRBJ2-7, with D tentatively TRBD2 (6 bases). Trimming removed 7 bases from V and 4 bases from J, with 14 bases in between. Germline CDR1 MDHEN, CDR2 SYDVKM. This CDR3 is built from 13 residues. This CDR3 is CASNGGGTYEQYF. The CDR3 DNA is TGTGCCAGCAACGGGGGAGGAACTTACGAGCAGTACTTC. Supplemented by reference TRBV28 and TRBJ2-7, the full variable domain reads DVKVTQSSRYLVKRTGEKVFLECVQDMDHENMFWYRQDPGLGLRLIYFSYDVKMKEKGDIPEGYSVSREKKERFSLILESASTNQTSMYLCASNGGGTYEQYFGPGTRLTVT.

The chain couples TRBV2 to TRBJ2-7; 9 bases fit TRBD2. The ends lost 10 bases at V and 1 base at J; junction bases unmatched: 11. Germline assignment: CDR1 SNHLY and CDR2 FYNNEI. The CDR3 has 15 amino acids. The CDR3 protein is CATRPGAGGSYEQYF. The CDR3 region has the DNA TGTGCCACCCGACCGGGAGCGGGAGGTTCCTACGAGCAGTACTTC.

The rearrangement links TRBV28 to TRBJ2-1; perhaps TRBD2 as D (5 bases). The V gene's germline CDR1 is MDHEN and CDR2 SYDVKM. The length of the CDR3 is 14 residues. The V end lost 5 bases, the J end lost 4 bases, and 12 bases lay between the germline ends. The CDR3: CASSITGIYNEQFF. In DNA, the CDR3 is TGTGCCAGCAGTATTACCGGGATTTACAATGAGCAGTTCTTC.

The V gene is TRBV9, the J gene TRBJ2-5; D unclear. V dropped 1 base and J dropped 5 bases, with 18 bases sitting between them. The germline gives CDR1 SGDLS, CDR2 YYNGEE. CDR3 length: 16 residues. The CDR3 is CASSVFSLGSEETQYF. In DNA, the CDR3 is TGTGCCAGCAGCGTATTCTCGCTAGGCTCGGAGGAGACCCAGTACTTC.

This rearrangement joins TRBV25-1 to TRBJ2-7, with D possibly matching TRBD1 (6 bases). Trimming removed 8 bases from V and 5 bases from J, with 28 bases in between. This CDR3 is 17 amino acids long. The germline gives CDR1 MGHDK, CDR2 SYGVNS. The CDR3 spells CASLPEDRLMSRNEQYF. The DNA for the CDR3 is TGTGCCAGCCTCCCGGAAGACAGGTTAATGTCTCGTAACGAGCAGTACTTC.

The chain joins TRBV19 to TRBJ2-7, with TRBD1 matching 11 bases. V gave up 6 bases and J gave up 0 bases; unmatched junction bases: 4. CDR3 length: 15 residues. Germline V gives CDR1 LNHDA, CDR2 SQIVND (reference sequence). In DNA, the CDR3 is TGTGCCAGTAGAAGGGGGACAGGGGGCTCCTACGAGCAGTACTTC. Protein: CASRRGTGGSYEQYF.